This entry lists 18 T cell receptor beta chains sequenced from one sample in a study of blood T cell repertoires in COVID-19. Profiled with immunoSEQ multiplex PCR; TCRdb holds only in-frame clones, not every one. Among 55,000 to 95,000 clones listed, more than 80% were seen once. Sequenced material: peripheral blood. The receptor set was obtained from a woman between 65 and 79 years old with acute or convalescent COVID-19.

This sequence joins TRBV30 and TRBJ1-1; the D is unclear. V lost 5 bases, J lost 7 bases, and 17 bases lay in between. Germline V gives CDR1 GTSNPN, CDR2 SVGIG (reference sequence). This CDR3 spans 13 amino acids. The CDR3 bases are TGTGCCTGGGCTTCACTACCGTACGGTGAAGCTTTCTTT. Its translation: CAWASLPYGEAFF.

J is TRBJ2-5 and V is TRBV11-2; a weak D match, TRBD2 (6 bases). The CDR3 consists of 15 residues. Germline CDR1 and CDR2: SGHAT and FQNNGV. V was trimmed by 1 base and J by 4 bases, leaving 13 bases between them. The CDR3 DNA sequence: TGTGCCAGCAGCTTAGTTTTCGGGGGTGTAGAGACCCAGTACTTC. Translation gives CASSLVFGGVETQYF.

V is TRBV6-5 and J is TRBJ1-2; D is perhaps TRBD1 (5 bases). Deletions cut 2 bases from V and 4 bases from J, with 5 bases between. CDR1 and CDR2 from the germline V gene are MNHEY and SVGAGI. The CDR3 covers 12 residues. DNA for the CDR3: TGTGCCAGCAGTTACGACAGCTATGGCTACACCTTC. This translates into CASSYDSYGYTF.

DNA of the CDR3: TGTGCCAGCAGTTTAATCGGCAGACAAGCTAACTATGGCTACACCTTC. This encodes CASSLIGRQANYGYTF. The V call is TRBV28, the J call TRBJ1-2; D unclear. V lost 2 bases to trimming and J lost 0 bases, with 13 bases between them. The germline gives CDR1 MDHEN, CDR2 SYDVKM. The CDR3 is 16 residues long.

This rearrangement joins TRBV27 to TRBJ1-6, with no clear D. Trimming took 2 bases from V and 7 from J, leaving 9 bases between them. Germline loops: CDR1 MNHEY, CDR2 SMNVEV (reference sequence). The CDR3 loop spans 14 amino acids. The CDR3 DNA follows: TGTGCCAGCAGTTTAAATCTGGAGAATTCACCCCTCCACTTT. As protein: CASSLNLENSPLHF.

The chain links TRBV9 to TRBJ2-3; the match to TRBD2 covers 7 bases. The CDR3 is 14 residues long. Germline loops: CDR1 SGDLS, CDR2 YYNGEE. After removal of 0 bases from V and 4 bases from J, the junction contained 2 bases not matched to a gene. CDR3 region: CASSVVAGADTQYF. As DNA, the CDR3 is TGTGCCAGCAGCGTAGTCGCGGGAGCAGATACGCAGTATTTT.

The CDR3 is CATSRDGGVDTQYF. CDR3 nucleotides: TGTGCCACCAGCAGAGATGGGGGGGTGGATACGCAGTATTTT. This chain links TRBV15 with TRBJ2-3, with 7 bases aligning to TRBD2. The CDR3 length is 14 residues. Germline values: CDR1 LNHNV, CDR2 YYDKDF (reference sequence). J gave up 6 bases and V 0 bases, and 3 bases lay outside the gene matches.

V and J are TRBV18 and TRBJ2-3; perhaps TRBD2 as D (6 bases). V gave up 3 bases and J gave up 0 bases, with 13 bases separating them. The CDR3 has 16 amino acids. The germline CDR1 and CDR2 sequences are KGHSH and LQKENI. CDR3: CASSPTSFPSTDTQYF. The CDR3 bases are TGTGCCAGCTCACCGACTAGTTTTCCCAGCACAGATACGCAGTATTTT.

The genes are TRBV5-1 and TRBJ1-2; perhaps TRBD1 as D (5 bases). The CDR3 covers 19 residues. Germline CDR1 and CDR2: SGHRS and YFSETQ. Trimming left V 4 bases short and J 4 bases short, with 29 bases between. The CDR3 sequence is CASSQPQAAGTSLTYGYTF. In nucleotides, the CDR3 is TGCGCCAGCAGCCAACCTCAGGCGGCAGGGACTAGCCTAACCTATGGCTACACCTTC.

This sequence joins TRBV6-5 and TRBJ1-1; tentative D call: TRBD1 (6 bases). With 4 bases removed from V and 10 bases from J, the gap between germline ends came to 13 bases. Germline V gives CDR1 MNHEY, CDR2 SVGAGI. The length of the CDR3 is 12 residues. The CDR3 bases are TGTGCCAGCAGTTCTGACAGGCGAGGAGCTTTCTTT. Translation gives CASSSDRRGAFF.

DNA for the CDR3: TGCGCCAGCAGCAGAACAGATTATAATTCACCCCTCCACTTT. Amino acid sequence: CASSRTDYNSPLHF. The V and J genes are TRBV5-1 and TRBJ1-6, with D unclear. This CDR3 has 14 residues. Per the germline V gene, CDR1 is SGHRS and CDR2 is YFSETQ. V dropped 4 bases and J dropped 4 bases, with 9 bases sitting between them.

The J gene is TRBJ1-1, the V gene TRBV2; 10 nucleotides match TRBD1. CDR3 length: 16 residues. The J segment lost 1 base and the V segment lost 8 bases, leaving 10 bases of the junction unmatched. From germline, CDR1 is SNHLY and CDR2 FYNNEI. The CDR3 sequence: CASGGGTGAGNTEAFF. The CDR3 DNA follows: TGTGCCAGCGGAGGGGGGACAGGGGCAGGGAACACTGAAGCTTTCTTT.

This chain joins TRBV5-1 and TRBJ2-2; 7 bases agree with TRBD1. CDR1 and CDR2 from the germline V gene are SGHRS and YFSETQ. This CDR3 is 15 amino acids long. Trimming at V came to 5 bases and at J to 6 bases, leaving 10 bases not matched to a gene. The CDR3 nucleotides are TGCGCCAGCAGTTCCGGGACAGCCGACCCCGGGGAGCTGTTTTTT. Its translation is CASSSGTADPGELFF.

This clone appeared a single time. The chain links TRBV7-9 to TRBJ2-2; 13 bases align to TRBD2. The CDR3 sequence is 17 residues long. The V segment lost 5 bases and the J segment 0 bases; nucleotides outside the gene matches: 3. Germline CDR1 SEHNR, CDR2 FQNEAQ (reference sequence). CDR3 sequence: CASSVGTSGTNTGELFF. CDR3 in DNA: TGTGCCAGCAGCGTTGGGACTAGCGGGACGAACACCGGGGAGCTGTTTTTT.

About this clone: This may come from a read error, since a much larger clone is one base off. Within the sample, other DNA sequences also encode this same CDR3. This sequence joins TRBV13 and TRBJ2-7; D possibly corresponds to TRBD2 (5 bases). Trimming pared 5 bases from V and 3 bases from J, leaving 14 bases between. The V gene's germline CDR1 is PRHDT and CDR2 FYEKMQ (reference sequence). This CDR3 comprises 14 residues. The CDR3 DNA reads TGTGCCAGCAGCCAAGGACTCGGCGTCTACGAGCAGTACTTC. It yields the protein CASSQGLGVYEQYF.

The chain combines TRBV6-2 or TRBV6-3 with TRBJ2-1, with 11 nucleotides matching TRBD2. V dropped 4 bases and J dropped 7; count of bases not matched to a gene: 15. From germline, CDR1 is MNHEY and CDR2 SVGEGT. The CDR3 extends over 18 amino acids. The CDR3 is CASSLDLRLAGLGNEQFF. The CDR3 DNA reads TGTGCCAGCAGTTTAGACCTCCGACTAGCGGGACTGGGGAATGAGCAGTTCTTC.

V is TRBV4-1 and J is TRBJ2-7, with 7 bases fitting TRBD2. Germline V gene data show CDR1 as MGHRA and CDR2 as YSYEKL. The CDR3 is 15 amino acids. The ends lost 0 bases at V and 4 bases at J; junction bases unmatched: 6. CDR3 residues: CASSQEGAGVYEQYF. CDR3 bases: TGCGCCAGCAGCCAAGAAGGGGCGGGGGTTTACGAGCAGTACTTC.

This clone was counted between two and nine times. The CDR3 bases are TGTGCCAGCAGTGATTCGGCGGGAACAGATACGCAGTATTTT. This encodes CASSDSAGTDTQYF. The chain joins TRBV2 to TRBJ2-3, with a weak D call TRBD2 (6 bases). V was clipped by 3 bases and J by 3 bases, with 10 bases between them. Germline V gene lookup returns CDR1 SNHLY and CDR2 FYNNEI. The CDR3 spans 14 residues.